This T cell receptor beta chain was recovered during a study of beta chain features in type 1 diabetes. CDR1 is SGHDN and CDR2 is FVKESK in the germline V gene. V shed 1 base and J shed 0 bases, with 9 bases lying between them. The length of the CDR3 is 15 residues. Findings and limits, study-wide: Insertions were fewer and deletions more numerous at VDJ junctions in type 1 diabetes patients. Across all four CD4+ subsets, people with type 1 diabetes showed modestly shorter TCRB CDR3s. Amplification by PCR could prefer shorter templates, with the same effect in patients and controls.

Every bit of the isolated RNA underwent reverse transcription, so sequencing read expressed TCRB transcripts. Profiled with immunoSEQ multiplex PCR; TCRdb holds only in-frame clones, not every one. The table has some 160,000 clones, roughly 9.1% seen once. Turning to this clone: Antigen: not known.

The chain is built from TRBV14 and TRBJ1-2; D is uncertain. The sequenced sample consisted of central memory CD4+ T cells from blood. The sequence derives from a woman under 30 in good health. DNA for the CDR3: TGTGCCAGCAGCCAAGCCGATACACCTAACTATGGCTACACCTTC. It yields the protein CASSQADTPNYGYTF.